These T cell receptor beta chains were read from a single sample in a study of cytomegalovirus exposure and HLA in healthy donors. Repertoires were generated with immunoSEQ multiplex PCR, while TCRdb's copy carries only in-frame clones and drops some. The sample has 130,000 or so clones; approximately 79% are singletons. The material sequenced was PBMCs. The receptors stem from a male donor in good health and CMV-seronegative. Both conserved end residues are part of each CDR3. The order of the fields is V gene, J gene, clone size, CDR3 protein. Rows may omit the clone size; those that give it use once, few, many or a size class.

>TRBV4-3|TRBJ2-2|few
CASSPQGVANTGELFF
>TRBV9|TRBJ1-1|NA
CASSLTSQGGAGTEAFF
>TRBV6-1|TRBJ2-5|NA
CASSTRQTQETQYF
>TRBV15|TRBJ1-5|NA
CATSRAGGGQPQHF
>TRBV10-2|TRBJ2-2|NA
CASSGFGGASNTGELFF
>TRBV7-9|TRBJ2-5|NA
CASSLINGGLGETQYF
>TRBV2|TRBJ2-2|NA
CASTYRANTGELFF
>TRBV4-3|TRBJ1-2|NA
CASSQDRTGRNGYTF
>TRBV5-1|TRBJ2-2|NA
CASSAVGLANTGELFF
>TRBV7-6|TRBJ2-1|NA
CASSLAPGVGGEQFF
>TRBV7-9|TRBJ1-4|few
CASSPGQGTEKLFF
>TRBV5-6|TRBJ1-3|NA
CASNWGTSSGNTIYF
>TRBV18|TRBJ2-2|few
CASSPRSKNTGELFF
>TRBV5-5|TRBJ1-2|NA
CASSTGTGGNGYTF
>TRBV27|TRBJ2-4|NA
CASSLNTGQGWNIQYF
>TRBV5-1|TRBJ2-6|once
CASSLGQVSGANVLTF